Shown below are 20 T cell receptor beta chains from a single sample sequenced in a study of monozygotic twins with inflammatory bowel disease. With the 5' RACE reads reprocessed, TCRdb shows one record per CDR3 protein and no DNA. Recorded for this sample: about 450,000 distinct CDR3 sequences. Sequencing was performed on blood. The receptors were gathered from a human donor with ulcerative colitis or Crohn's disease, or a healthy co-twin of an affected twin (not recorded which).

V and J are TRBV20-1 and TRBJ1-1; the D gene TCRdb calls, TRBD1, cannot be checked with no DNA. Germline lookup yields CDR1 DFQATT and CDR2 SNEGSKA (reference sequence). This CDR3 has 13 amino acids. CDR3 amino acids: CRGGAGGNTEAFF.

The chain combines TRBV6-2 or TRBV6-3 with TRBJ2-1; TCRdb indicates TRBD2, and absent DNA this call remains unverified. This CDR3 spans 14 amino acids. From germline, CDR1 is MNHEY and CDR2 SVGEGT. The CDR3 sequence is CASSYSNRGGEQFF.

The chain uses TRBV5-1 and TRBJ1-6. The CDR3 extends over 14 amino acids. From germline, CDR1 is SGHRS and CDR2 YFSETQ. CDR3 residues: CASSWGQDNSPLHF.

The J gene is TRBJ2-3, the V gene TRBV3-1; TCRdb designates TRBD1, a call that cannot be tested without DNA. From germline, CDR1 is LGHDT and CDR2 YNNKEL (reference sequence). The CDR3 covers 18 residues. The CDR3 is CASSQFVPDTLGQDTQYF.

The V call is TRBV20-1, the J call TRBJ2-6; TCRdb proposes TRBD1, but this gene call is untestable without DNA. This CDR3 contains 15 residues. Germline CDR1 and CDR2: DFQATT and SNEGSKA (reference sequence). This CDR3 reads CSAREGGSGANVLTF.

The V gene is TRBV25-1, the J gene TRBJ2-1; absent DNA, TCRdb's TRBD1 call cannot be checked. The CDR3 runs 13 residues. Germline V gives CDR1 MGHDK, CDR2 SYGVNS. CDR3 protein: CASSDSWGGEQFF.

CDR3 amino acids: CASSPPPAGVRTGELFF. J is TRBJ2-2 and V is TRBV18; TCRdb proposes TRBD2, but this gene call is untestable without DNA. The CDR3 runs 17 residues. Germline loops: CDR1 KGHSH, CDR2 LQKENI.

This chain connects TRBV20-1 to TRBJ1-2; TCRdb proposes TRBD1, but this gene call is untestable without DNA. Germline CDR1 reads DFQATT; CDR2 reads SNEGSKA (reference sequence). There are 11 residues in the CDR3. The CDR3 protein is CSALRGDGYTF.

The V gene is TRBV28, the J gene TRBJ1-1; without DNA, the TCRdb call of TRBD1 cannot be checked. The CDR3 is 16 residues long. CDR1 and CDR2 from the germline V gene are MDHEN and SYDVKM. The CDR3 is CASSLNPDLMNTEAFF.

The J gene is TRBJ1-5, the V gene TRBV19. The CDR3 length is 15 residues. The V gene's germline CDR1 is LNHDA and CDR2 SQIVND (reference sequence). CDR3 loop: CASSIDSQNNQPQHF.

The V and J genes are TRBV19 and TRBJ2-5; the TCRdb D gene call, TRBD1, has no DNA to confirm it. CDR1 LNHDA and CDR2 SQIVND come from the germline V gene (reference sequence). CDR3 length: 13 residues. The CDR3 here is CASSMVGAETQYF.

The rearrangement links TRBV11-2 to TRBJ2-1; without DNA, the TCRdb call of TRBD2 cannot be checked. Germline V lookup: CDR1 SGHAT, CDR2 FQNNGV. The CDR3 sequence is 16 residues long. CDR3: CASSPIRDYSYNEQFF. Using reference TRBV11-2 and TRBJ2-1 for the parts outside the CDR3, the full variable domain is EAGVAQSPRYKIIEKRQSVAFWCNPISGHATLYWYQQILGQGPKLLIQFQNNGVVDDSQLPKDRFSAERLKGVDSTLKIQPAKLEDSAVYLCASSPIRDYSYNEQFFGPGTRLTVL.

The rearrangement joins TRBV7-2 to TRBJ2-2; the TRBD2 assignment by TCRdb is unverifiable without DNA. This CDR3 has 15 amino acids. The V gene's germline CDR1 is SGHTA and CDR2 FQGNSA. This CDR3 reads CASSLGRGRAGELFF.

The chain carries TRBV28 and TRBJ1-6. Germline V lookup: CDR1 MDHEN, CDR2 SYDVKM. The CDR3 contains 16 residues. Here the CDR3 reads CASSLGTPKANSPLHF.

V and J are TRBV30 and TRBJ1-5; TCRdb gives TRBD1 as the D gene, but with no DNA this cannot be confirmed. The CDR3 is 15 amino acids. Germline CDR1 GTSNPN, CDR2 SVGIG (reference sequence). CDR3 protein: CAWSDATGGDQPQHF.

CDR3 sequence reads: CASRGGGGPGELFF. The chain recombines TRBV21-1 with TRBJ2-2; lacking DNA, the TRBD1 call made by TCRdb goes unchecked. TRBV21-1 is described as a pseudogene. The CDR3 consists of 14 residues.

The CDR3 loop reads CASSLFREAFF. The rearrangement joins TRBV28 to TRBJ1-1. From germline, CDR1 is MDHEN and CDR2 SYDVKM. The CDR3 loop spans 11 amino acids.

The J gene is TRBJ2-5, the V gene TRBV7-2; TCRdb designates TRBD1, a call that cannot be tested without DNA. The length of the CDR3 is 16 residues. Germline values: CDR1 SGHTA, CDR2 FQGNSA. This CDR3 is CASSFMGGPIQETQYF.

The CDR3 sequence is CATQRTTGANVLTF. The rearrangement links TRBV6-6 to TRBJ2-6; there is no DNA to check the TCRdb D call of TRBD1. This CDR3 has 14 residues. In germline, CDR1 is MNHNY, CDR2 SVGAGI (reference sequence).

The V call is TRBV6-1, the J call TRBJ1-6. Germline V gene lookup returns CDR1 MNHNS and CDR2 SASEGT. The CDR3 is 14 amino acids. The CDR3 sequence is CASMGSSYNSPLHF.